This T cell receptor beta chain was sequenced for a study of blood T cells in healthy people across ages. Next came a second PCR, run for about 6 to 12 cycles, which used a sample-barcoded 5' primer along with a J-beta primer mix. Using its own MiXCR run on the 5' RACE reads, TCRdb lists one record per CDR3 protein. The sample includes around 1.5 million distinct CDR3 sequences, approximately 38% seen only once; the top ten take roughly 7.7%. This clonotype was seen many times. Its antigen is undetermined. Trimming took 8 bases from V and 3 from J; bases not matched to a gene: 6. The germline CDR1 and CDR2 sequences are ENHRY and SYGVKD. The CDR3 loop spans 13 amino acids. Study conclusions and caveats: The CMV status of each donor remained undetermined, and this could have confounded shifts in expanded clonotypes.

The sequenced sample consisted of blood. This sequence originates from a woman between 18 and 29 years old in good health. This rearrangement joins TRBV10-3 to TRBJ2-5; 7 bases align to TRBD1. CDR3 in DNA: TGTGCCATCTCATTCGGACAGGAAGAGACCCAGTACTTC. As protein: CAISFGQEETQYF.